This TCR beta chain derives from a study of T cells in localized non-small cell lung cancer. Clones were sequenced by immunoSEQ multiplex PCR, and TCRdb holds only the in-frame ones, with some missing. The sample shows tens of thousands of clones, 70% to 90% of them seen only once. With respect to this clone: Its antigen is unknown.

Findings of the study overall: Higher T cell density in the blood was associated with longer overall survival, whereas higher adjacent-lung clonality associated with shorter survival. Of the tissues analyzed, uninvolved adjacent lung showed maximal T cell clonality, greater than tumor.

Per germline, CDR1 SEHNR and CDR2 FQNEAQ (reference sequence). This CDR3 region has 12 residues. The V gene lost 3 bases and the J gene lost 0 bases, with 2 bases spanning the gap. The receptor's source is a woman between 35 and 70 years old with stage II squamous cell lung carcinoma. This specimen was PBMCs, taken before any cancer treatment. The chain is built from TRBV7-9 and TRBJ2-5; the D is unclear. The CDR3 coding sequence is TGTGCCAGCAGCTTGAACCAAGAGACCCAGTACTTC. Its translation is CASSLNQETQYF.